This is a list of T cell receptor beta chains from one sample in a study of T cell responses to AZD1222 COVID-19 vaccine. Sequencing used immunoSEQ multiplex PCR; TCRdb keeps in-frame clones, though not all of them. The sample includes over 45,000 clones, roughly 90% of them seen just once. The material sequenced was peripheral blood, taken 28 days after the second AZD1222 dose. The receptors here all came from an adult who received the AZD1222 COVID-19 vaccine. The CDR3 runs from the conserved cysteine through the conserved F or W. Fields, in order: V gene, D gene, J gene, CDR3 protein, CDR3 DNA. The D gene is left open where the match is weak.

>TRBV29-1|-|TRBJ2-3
CSVRGPSSATQYF
TGCAGCGTCCGAGGCCCTAGCAGCGCTACGCAGTATTTT
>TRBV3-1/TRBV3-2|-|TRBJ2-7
CASSQGAPSSYEQYF
TGTGCCAGCAGCCAAGGGGCTCCTAGCTCCTACGAGCAGTACTTC
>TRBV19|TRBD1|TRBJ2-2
CASTTRGRGTGELFF
TGTGCCAGTACCACCAGGGGGCGAGGCACCGGGGAGCTGTTTTTT
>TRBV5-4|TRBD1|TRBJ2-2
CASSPGQGGIGELFF
TGTGCCAGCAGCCCCGGACAGGGTGGGATCGGGGAGCTGTTTTTT
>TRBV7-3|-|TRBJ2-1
CASSLTGGKVYNEQFF
TGTGCCAGCAGCTTAACTGGGGGGAAGGTGTACAATGAGCAGTTCTTC
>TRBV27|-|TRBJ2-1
CASGFSSYNEQFF
TGTGCCAGTGGCTTTAGCTCCTACAATGAGCAGTTCTTC
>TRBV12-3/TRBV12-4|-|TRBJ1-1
CASSFSGRERAFF
TGTGCCAGCAGTTTCAGTGGGAGGGAACGGGCTTTCTTT
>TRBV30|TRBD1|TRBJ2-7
CAWGDRGPTKQYF
TGTGCCTGGGGGGACAGGGGGCCTACGAAGCAGTACTTC
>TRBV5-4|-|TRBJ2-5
CASSLAGTGVKTQYF
TGTGCCAGCAGCTTGGCCGGGACGGGAGTTAAGACCCAGTACTTC
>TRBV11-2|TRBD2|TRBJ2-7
CASSPGLAGVYEQYF
TGTGCCAGCAGCCCCGGACTAGCGGGAGTCTACGAGCAGTACTTC
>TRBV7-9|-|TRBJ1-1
CASRLGPDTEAFF
TGTGCCAGCAGACTAGGCCCGGACACTGAAGCTTTCTTT
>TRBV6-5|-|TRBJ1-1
CASSYSRDTEAFF
TGTGCCAGCAGTTACTCGAGGGACACTGAAGCTTTCTTT
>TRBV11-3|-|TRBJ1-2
CASSLDRAGVYGYTF
TGTGCCAGCAGCTTAGATCGGGCTGGTGTCTATGGCTACACCTTC
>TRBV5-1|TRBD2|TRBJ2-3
CASSFSGSSTDTQYF
TGCGCCAGCAGCTTTAGCGGGTCTAGCACAGATACGCAGTATTTT
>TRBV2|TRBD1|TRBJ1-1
CASRVGQTNTEAFF
TGTGCCAGCAGAGTGGGACAGACGAACACTGAAGCTTTCTTT
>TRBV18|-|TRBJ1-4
CASSPQALDATNEKLFF
TGTGCCAGCTCACCTCAAGCTCTTGATGCAACTAATGAAAAACTGTTTTTT
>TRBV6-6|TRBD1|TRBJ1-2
CASRPGTGVYGYTF
TGTGCCAGCAGGCCTGGGACAGGGGTTTATGGCTACACCTTC
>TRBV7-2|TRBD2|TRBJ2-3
CASSTMTSSLADTQYF
TGTGCCAGCAGCACCATGACTAGCTCTCTCGCAGATACGCAGTATTTT
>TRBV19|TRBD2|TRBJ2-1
CASSTPTSGFYNEQFF
TGTGCCAGTAGTACGCCGACTAGCGGTTTTTACAATGAGCAGTTCTTC
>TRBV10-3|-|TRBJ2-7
CAISVKADTYEQYF
TGTGCCATCAGTGTTAAAGCGGATACCTACGAGCAGTACTTC
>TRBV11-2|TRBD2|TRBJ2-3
CASSLVLGGGYF
TGTGCCAGCAGCTTAGTACTCGGCGGGGGATATTTT
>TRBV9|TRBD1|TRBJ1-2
CASSARDRHGYTF
TGTGCCAGCAGCGCAAGGGACAGGCATGGCTACACCTTC
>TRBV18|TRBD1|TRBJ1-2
CASSPETGGLGGYTF
TGTGCCAGCTCACCCGAGACAGGGGGGCTCGGGGGCTACACCTTC
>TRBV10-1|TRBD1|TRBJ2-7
CASSLWTGGGEQYF
TGCGCCAGCAGTCTATGGACAGGGGGCGGCGAGCAGTACTTC